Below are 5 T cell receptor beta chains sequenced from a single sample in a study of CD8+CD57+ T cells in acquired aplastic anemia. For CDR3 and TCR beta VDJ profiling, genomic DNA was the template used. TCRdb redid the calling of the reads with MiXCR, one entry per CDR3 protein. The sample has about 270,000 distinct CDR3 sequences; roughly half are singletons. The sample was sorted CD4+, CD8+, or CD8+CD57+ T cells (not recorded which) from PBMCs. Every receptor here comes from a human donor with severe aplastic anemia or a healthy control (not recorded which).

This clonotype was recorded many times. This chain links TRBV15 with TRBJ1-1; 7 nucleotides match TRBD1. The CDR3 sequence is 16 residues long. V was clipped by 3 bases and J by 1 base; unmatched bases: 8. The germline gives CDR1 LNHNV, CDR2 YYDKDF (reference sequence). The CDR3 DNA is TGTGCCACCAGCAGGCTGACAGGGCCGGGGAACACTGAAGCTTTCTTT. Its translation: CATSRLTGPGNTEAFF.

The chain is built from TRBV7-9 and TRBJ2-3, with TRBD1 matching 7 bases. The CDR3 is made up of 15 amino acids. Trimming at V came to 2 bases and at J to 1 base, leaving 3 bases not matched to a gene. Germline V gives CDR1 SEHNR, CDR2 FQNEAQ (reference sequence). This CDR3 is CASSLRQGRTDTQYF. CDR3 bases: TGTGCCAGCAGCTTACGACAGGGACGCACAGATACGCAGTATTTT.

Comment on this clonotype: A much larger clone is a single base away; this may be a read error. CDR3 nucleotides: TGTGCCAGCAGCTTAGTAGGTTGGGACAGGGAATACACCGGGGAGCTGTTTTTT. It codes for CASSLVGWDREYTGELFF. The J gene is TRBJ2-2, the V gene TRBV13; 9 bases map to TRBD1. Trimming at V came to 1 base and at J to 3 bases, leaving 9 bases not matched to a gene. This CDR3 spans 18 amino acids. Germline lookup yields CDR1 PRHDT and CDR2 FYEKMQ (reference sequence). The whole variable domain, filled in from reference TRBV13 and TRBJ2-2, reads AAGVIQSPRHLIKEKRETATLKCYPIPRHDTVYWYQQGPGQDPQFLISFYEKMQSDKGSIPDRFSAQQFSDYHSELNMSSLELGDSALYFCASSLVGWDREYTGELFFGEGSRLTVL.

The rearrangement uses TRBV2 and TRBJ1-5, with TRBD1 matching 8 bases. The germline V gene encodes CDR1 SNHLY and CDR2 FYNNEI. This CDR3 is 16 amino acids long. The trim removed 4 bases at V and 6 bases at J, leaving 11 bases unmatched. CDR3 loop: CASSGGLDRESQPQHF. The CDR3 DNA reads TGTGCCAGCAGTGGTGGTCTGGACAGGGAGAGTCAGCCCCAGCATTTT.

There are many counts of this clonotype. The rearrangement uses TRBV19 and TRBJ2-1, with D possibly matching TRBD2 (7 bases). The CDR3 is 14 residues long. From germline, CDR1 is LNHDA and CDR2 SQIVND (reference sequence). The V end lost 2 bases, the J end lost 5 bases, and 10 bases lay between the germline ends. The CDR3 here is CASSIWGGNNEQFF. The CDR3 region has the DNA TGTGCCAGTAGTATATGGGGGGGCAACAATGAGCAGTTCTTC.